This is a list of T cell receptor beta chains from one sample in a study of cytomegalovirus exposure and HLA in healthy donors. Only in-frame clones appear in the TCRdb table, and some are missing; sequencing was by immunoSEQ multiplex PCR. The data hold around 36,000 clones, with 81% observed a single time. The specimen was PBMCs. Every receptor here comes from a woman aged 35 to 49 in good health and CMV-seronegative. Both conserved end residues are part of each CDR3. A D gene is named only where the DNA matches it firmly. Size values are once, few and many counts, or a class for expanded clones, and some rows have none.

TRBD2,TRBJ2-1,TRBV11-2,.,CASSLVSSGHNEQFF,TGTGCCAGCAGCTTAGTGTCTAGCGGGCACAATGAGCAGTTCTTC
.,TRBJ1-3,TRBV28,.,CASSLLGAGGNTIYF,TGTGCCAGCAGTTTACTGGGGGCGGGTGGAAACACCATATATTTT
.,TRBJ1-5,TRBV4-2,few,CASSQDPDQPQHF,TGTGCCAGCAGCCAAGATCCGGATCAGCCCCAGCATTTT
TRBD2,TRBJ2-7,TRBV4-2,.,CASSQDRVGGGYEQYF,TGTGCCAGCAGCCAAGACAGGGTTGGGGGGGGTTACGAGCAGTACTTC
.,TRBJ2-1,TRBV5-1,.,CASSSGNLVGSNEQFF,TGCGCCAGCAGCTCCGGGAATCTCGTTGGGAGCAATGAGCAGTTCTTC
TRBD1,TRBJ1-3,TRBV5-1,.,CASSLEGQGHGNTIYF,TGCGCCAGCAGCTTGGAGGGACAGGGGCATGGAAACACCATATATTTT
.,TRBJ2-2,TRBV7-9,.,CASSFGLQTGELFF,TGTGCCAGCAGCTTTGGACTGCAGACCGGGGAGCTGTTTTTT
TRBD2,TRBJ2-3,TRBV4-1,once,CASSQEGLAGVPWVTDTQYF,TGCGCCAGCAGCCAAGAGGGACTAGCGGGGGTCCCCTGGGTCACAGATACGCAGTATTTT
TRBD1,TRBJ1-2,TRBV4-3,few,CASSQDQGTGGYTF,TGCGCCAGCAGCCAAGATCAGGGGACAGGAGGCTACACCTTC
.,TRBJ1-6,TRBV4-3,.,CASSQEEGGPLHF,TGCGCCAGCAGCCAAGAAGAAGGGGGACCCCTCCACTTT
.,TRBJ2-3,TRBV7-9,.,CASSLSDRTQYF,TGTGCCAGCAGCTTGAGTGACAGAACGCAGTATTTT
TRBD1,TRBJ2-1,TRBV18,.,CASSQGQEYNEQFF,TGTGCCAGCTCCCAGGGACAGGAATACAATGAGCAGTTCTTC
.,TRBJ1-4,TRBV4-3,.,CASSQSIGGANEKLFF,TGCGCCAGCAGCCAATCCATCGGGGGGGCTAATGAAAAACTGTTTTTT
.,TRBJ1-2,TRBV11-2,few,CASSLEGAVGGGYTF,TGTGCCAGCAGCTTAGAGGGGGCGGTTGGAGGAGGCTACACCTTC
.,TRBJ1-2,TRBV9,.,CASNQGLANYGYTF,TGTGCCAGCAACCAGGGGTTAGCTAACTATGGCTACACCTTC
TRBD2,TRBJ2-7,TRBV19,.,CASSIGLAGSYEQYF,TGTGCCAGTAGTATTGGACTAGCTGGCTCCTACGAGCAGTACTTC
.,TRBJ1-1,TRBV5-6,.,CASSWTGTEAFF,TGTGCCAGCAGCTGGACGGGAACTGAAGCTTTCTTT
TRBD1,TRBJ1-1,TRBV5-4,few,CASSQDRATNTEAFF,TGTGCCAGCAGCCAAGACAGGGCTACAAACACTGAAGCTTTCTTT
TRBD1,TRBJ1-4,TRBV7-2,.,CASSQRRTGRLTNEKLFF,TGTGCCAGCAGCCAACGTCGGACAGGGAGGTTGACTAATGAAAAACTGTTTTTT
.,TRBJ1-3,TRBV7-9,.,CASSSPSGTGNTIYF,TGTGCCAGCAGCTCCCCGTCGGGTACTGGAAACACCATATATTTT
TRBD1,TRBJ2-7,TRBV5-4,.,CASSPTGGIHEQYF,TGTGCCAGCAGCCCGACAGGGGGAATCCACGAGCAGTACTTC
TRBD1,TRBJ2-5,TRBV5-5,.,CASSLVEGAETQYF,TGTGCCAGCAGCTTGGTAGAGGGGGCGGAGACCCAGTACTTC
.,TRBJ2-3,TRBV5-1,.,CASSTGQSTDTQYF,TGCGCCAGCAGCACTGGACAGAGCACAGATACGCAGTATTTT
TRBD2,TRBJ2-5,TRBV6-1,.,CASWGAGGGETQYF,TGTGCCAGCTGGGGAGCGGGGGGAGGTGAGACCCAGTACTTC
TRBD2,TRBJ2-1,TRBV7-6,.,CASSLGGGGNNEQFF,TGTGCCAGCAGCTTAGGGGGCGGGGGGAACAATGAGCAGTTCTTC
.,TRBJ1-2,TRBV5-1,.,CASSLGQTGSHYGYTF,TGCGCCAGCAGCTTGGGTCAGACAGGCTCCCACTATGGCTACACCTTC
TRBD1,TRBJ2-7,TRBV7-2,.,CASSLGGTGAGEQYF,TGTGCCAGCAGCTTAGGGGGGACAGGGGCGGGCGAGCAGTACTTC
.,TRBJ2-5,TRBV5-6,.,CASSQKETQYF,TGTGCCAGCAGCCAGAAAGAGACCCAGTACTTC
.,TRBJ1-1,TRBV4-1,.,CASSQTRVSSRWDKSLSEAFF,TGCGCCAGCAGCCAGACGCGCGTCTCGTCTAGGTGGGACAAATCTTTGTCTGAAGCTTTCTTT